Listed below are T cell receptor beta chains from one sample, sequenced in a study of T-cell reconstitution after alpha-beta-depleted transplantation in children. TCRdb re-derived calls from the PCR reads in MiXCR, one entry per CDR3 protein. The sample holds about 300,000 distinct CDR3 sequences; approximately 7.3% are singletons and the top ten take 8.5% to 9.5%. This sample comprised peripheral blood, obtained 360 days after TCRalphabeta/CD19-depleted stem cell transplant. Receptor source: a female patient between 2 and 15 years old who had a stem cell transplant for Fanconi anemia, so the T cells may come from the graft donor. CDR3s include the opening cysteine and the closing phenylalanine or tryptophan. The D gene is left open where the match is weak. Size values are once, few and many counts, or a class for expanded clones, and some rows have none.

d_call	v_call	j_call	clone_size	cdr3_aa	cdr3_nt
TRBD2	TRBV6-5	TRBJ2-3	few	CASSYSPSGEDTQYF	TGTGCCAGCAGTTATAGCCCTAGCGGGGAAGATACGCAGTATTTT
.	TRBV5-1	TRBJ2-1	many	CASKGSGDYNEQFF	TGCGCCAGCAAGGGTAGCGGAGACTACAATGAGCAGTTCTTC
.	TRBV5-5	TRBJ2-7	many	CASSFSHRSSYEQYF	TGTGCCAGCAGCTTCTCCCACAGGAGCTCCTACGAGCAGTACTTC
.	TRBV6-1	TRBJ1-5	few	CASSGDIDSNQPQHF	TGTGCCAGCAGTGGCGACATCGATAGCAATCAGCCCCAGCATTTT
.	TRBV5-4	TRBJ1-2	many	CASSLDRRDGYTF	TGTGCCAGCAGCTTGGACAGGAGGGATGGCTACACCTTC
TRBD2	TRBV7-3	TRBJ2-1	.	CASSTRLAGDEQFF	TGTGCCAGCAGCACCCGACTAGCGGGGGATGAGCAGTTCTTC
TRBD2	TRBV20-1	TRBJ2-1	many	CSAPTRPPGLAGVNEQFF	TGCAGTGCTCCGACCCGACCACCGGGACTAGCGGGAGTGAATGAGCAGTTCTTC
TRBD1	TRBV9	TRBJ1-2	many	CASSVQQGGLDNGYTF	TGTGCCAGCAGCGTCCAACAGGGGGGTCTCGACAATGGCTACACCTTC
.	TRBV6-1	TRBJ1-2	few	CASSPRQLYGYTF	TGTGCCAGCAGTCCCCGACAGCTCTATGGCTACACCTTC
.	TRBV29-1	TRBJ1-4	few	CSAGGAREKLFF	TGCAGCGCGGGGGGCGCACGCGAAAAACTGTTTTTT
.	TRBV6-1	TRBJ1-5	.	CASSKLRVTGGQPQHF	TGTGCCAGCAGTAAGCTAAGGGTAACCGGGGGTCAGCCCCAGCATTTT
.	TRBV5-1	TRBJ2-3	many	CASSLTTANTQYF	TGCGCCAGCAGCTTGACCACCGCGAATACGCAGTATTTT
TRBD2	TRBV20-1	TRBJ2-5	many	CSARDSSGGVEWETQYF	TGCAGTGCTAGAGACAGTAGCGGGGGGGTGGAGTGGGAGACCCAGTACTTC
TRBD1	TRBV27	TRBJ1-5	many	CASSLERASGGGQPQHF	TGTGCCAGCAGTCTAGAGAGGGCGTCAGGGGGAGGACAGCCCCAGCATTTT
.	TRBV5-1	TRBJ1-3	many	CASSLDPGNTIYF	TGCGCCAGCAGCTTGGATCCTGGAAACACCATATATTTT
.	TRBV6-5	TRBJ2-1	many	CASGRYNEQFF	TGTGCCAGCGGACGGTACAATGAGCAGTTCTTC
.	TRBV9	TRBJ1-5	many	CASSVGASNQPQHF	TGTGCCAGCAGCGTAGGGGCGTCTAATCAGCCCCAGCATTTT
.	TRBV7-3	TRBJ2-3	few	CASSLNEGGRNTQYF	TGTGCCAGCAGCTTAAACGAGGGGGGCCGGAATACGCAGTATTTT
.	TRBV10-3	TRBJ1-1	few	CAISDPAITGWTEAFF	TGTGCCATCAGTGACCCAGCCATAACAGGCTGGACTGAAGCTTTCTTT
TRBD2	TRBV27	TRBJ2-3	.	CASSLFGRADPMADTQYF	TGTGCCAGCAGTTTGTTCGGGAGGGCCGATCCCATGGCAGATACGCAGTATTTT
TRBD1	TRBV15	TRBJ1-2	many	CASLTGTNYGYTF	TGTGCCAGCCTGACAGGGACTAACTATGGCTACACCTTC
TRBD2	TRBV9	TRBJ2-3	many	CASSPRLAGTGDTQYF	TGTGCCAGCAGCCCCCGACTAGCGGGAACCGGAGATACGCAGTATTTT
.	TRBV6-5	TRBJ2-2	many	CASSFDRRYTGELFF	TGTGCCAGCAGTTTCGACCGACGGTACACCGGGGAGCTGTTTTTT
TRBD2	TRBV7-9	TRBJ2-3	many	CASSLPLAGGPDTQYF	TGTGCCAGCAGCTTACCACTAGCGGGAGGGCCAGATACGCAGTATTTT
.	TRBV30	TRBJ2-7	.	CAWSETSSHKEGASIYEQYF	TGTGCCTGGAGTGAGACGTCTTCCCATAAGGAGGGGGCCTCCATTTACGAGCAGTACTTC
TRBD1	TRBV2	TRBJ2-3	many	CASSAYRGLDTQYF	TGTGCCAGCAGTGCTTACAGGGGGCTTGATACGCAGTATTTT
TRBD2	TRBV20-1	TRBJ2-1	many	CSARGQTSGVYNEQFF	TGCAGTGCTAGAGGCCAGACTAGCGGGGTGTACAATGAGCAGTTCTTC
TRBD2	TRBV28	TRBJ2-7	.	CASKNPGLADQLRPYEQYF	TGTGCCAGCAAAAATCCGGGACTAGCGGACCAACTTCGACCCTACGAGCAGTACTTC
TRBD2	TRBV7-6	TRBJ2-1	many	CASSSRLAGGHEQFF	TGTGCCAGCAGCTCACGGCTAGCGGGGGGGCATGAGCAGTTCTTC
.	TRBV9	TRBJ2-3	many	CASSVSSVGLGTPDTQYF	TGTGCCAGCAGCGTAAGCAGCGTGGGGCTTGGTACCCCAGATACGCAGTATTTT
.	TRBV29-1	TRBJ1-2	many	CSVATTVGYTF	TGCAGCGTTGCGACCACTGTCGGCTACACCTTC